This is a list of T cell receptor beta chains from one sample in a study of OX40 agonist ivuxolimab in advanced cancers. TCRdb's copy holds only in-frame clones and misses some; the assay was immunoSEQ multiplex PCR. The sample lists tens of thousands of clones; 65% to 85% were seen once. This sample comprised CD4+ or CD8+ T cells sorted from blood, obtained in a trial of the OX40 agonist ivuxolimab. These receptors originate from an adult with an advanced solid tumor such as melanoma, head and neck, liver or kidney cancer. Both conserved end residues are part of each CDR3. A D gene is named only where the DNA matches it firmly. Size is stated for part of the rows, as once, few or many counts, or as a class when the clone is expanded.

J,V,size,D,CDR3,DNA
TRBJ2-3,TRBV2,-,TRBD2,CASSGSGRAVSDTQYF,TGTGCCAGCAGTGGAAGCGGGAGGGCCGTGTCAGATACGCAGTATTTT
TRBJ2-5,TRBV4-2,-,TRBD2,CASSQEVAGGVYQETQYF,TGTGCCAGCAGCCAAGAGGTAGCGGGGGGTGTTTACCAAGAGACCCAGTACTTC
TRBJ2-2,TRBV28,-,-,CASSRALYTGELFF,TGTGCCAGTTCCAGGGCTCTCTACACCGGGGAGCTGTTTTTT
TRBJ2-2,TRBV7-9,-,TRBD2,CASSPTSGRFTGELFF,TGTGCCAGCAGCCCAACTAGCGGGAGATTCACCGGGGAGCTGTTTTTT
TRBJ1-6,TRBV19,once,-,CASSIWSGFDSPLHF,TGTGCCAGTAGTATATGGAGCGGGTTTGATTCACCCCTCCACTTT
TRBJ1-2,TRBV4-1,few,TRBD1,CASSQQQGLYYGYTF,TGCGCCAGCAGCCAACAACAGGGGCTGTACTATGGCTACACCTTC
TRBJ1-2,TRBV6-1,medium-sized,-,CASGRTDYGYTF,TGTGCCAGCGGGAGGACGGACTATGGCTACACCTTC
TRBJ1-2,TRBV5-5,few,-,CASSLQPSFVYGYTF,TGTGCCAGCAGCTTACAGCCGTCGTTTGTCTATGGCTACACCTTC
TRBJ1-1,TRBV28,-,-,CASSLALRTEAFF,TGTGCCAGCAGTTTAGCACTTAGGACTGAAGCTTTCTTT
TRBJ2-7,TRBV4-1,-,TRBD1,CASSLGTGSSYEQYF,TGCGCCAGCAGTCTAGGGACAGGGAGCTCCTACGAGCAGTACTTC
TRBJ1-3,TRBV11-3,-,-,CASSLWENSGNTIYF,TGTGCCAGCAGCCTGTGGGAGAACTCTGGAAACACCATATATTTT
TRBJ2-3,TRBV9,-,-,CASSVATGPLGTDTQYF,TGTGCCAGCAGCGTAGCTACAGGGCCTCTTGGCACAGATACGCAGTATTTT
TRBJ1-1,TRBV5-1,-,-,CASSYEANTEAFF,TGCGCCAGCAGCTACGAGGCGAACACTGAAGCTTTCTTT
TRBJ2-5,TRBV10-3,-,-,CAISESEPTPQETQYF,TGTGCCATCAGTGAGTCGGAGCCGACCCCACAAGAGACCCAGTACTTC
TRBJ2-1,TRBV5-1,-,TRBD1,CASSLAGGHEQFF,TGCGCCAGCAGCTTGGCAGGGGGTCATGAGCAGTTCTTC
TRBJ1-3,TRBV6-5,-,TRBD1,CASSPDRGGWNTIYF,TGTGCCAGCAGTCCTGACAGGGGAGGGTGGAACACCATATATTTT
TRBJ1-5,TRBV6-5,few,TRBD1,CASRKTGVSNQPQHF,TGTGCCAGCAGGAAGACAGGGGTGAGCAATCAGCCCCAGCATTTT
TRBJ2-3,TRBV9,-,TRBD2,CASSVVAGAVDTQYF,TGTGCCAGCAGCGTAGTAGCGGGAGCGGTAGATACGCAGTATTTT
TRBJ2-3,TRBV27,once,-,CASSLPGDTQYF,TGTGCCAGCAGTTTACCGGGAGATACGCAGTATTTT
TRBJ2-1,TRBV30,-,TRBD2,CAWSIAGGLSEQFF,TGTGCCTGGAGTATAGCGGGGGGGTTGAGTGAGCAGTTCTTC
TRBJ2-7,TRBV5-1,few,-,CASSLAQGGTYEQYF,TGCGCCAGCAGCTTGGCCCAGGGGGGGACCTACGAGCAGTACTTC
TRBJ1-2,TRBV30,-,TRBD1,CAWSPGTGYYGYTF,TGTGCCTGGAGCCCCGGGACAGGGTACTATGGCTACACCTTC
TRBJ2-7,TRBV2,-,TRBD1,CASTGTADPYEQYF,TGTGCCAGCACCGGGACAGCCGACCCCTACGAGCAGTACTTC
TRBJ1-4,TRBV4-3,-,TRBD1,CASSQADRATNEKLFF,TGCGCCAGCAGCCAAGCAGACAGGGCAACTAATGAAAAACTGTTTTTT
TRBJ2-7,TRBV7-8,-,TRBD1,CASSLARMIYVRRDRETYEQYF,TGTGCCAGCAGCTTAGCACGCATGATCTACGTCAGGCGGGACAGGGAAACTTACGAGCAGTACTTC
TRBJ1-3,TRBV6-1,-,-,CASSEVPRSGNTIYF,TGTGCCAGCAGTGAAGTGCCCAGGAGCGGAAACACCATATATTTT
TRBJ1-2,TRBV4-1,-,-,CASSQDPQGTNYGYTF,TGCGCCAGCAGCCAAGATCCCCAGGGGACTAACTATGGCTACACCTTC
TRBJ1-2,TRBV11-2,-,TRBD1,CASSPWGGTGANYGYTF,TGTGCCAGCAGCCCCTGGGGGGGGACAGGGGCCAACTATGGCTACACCTTC
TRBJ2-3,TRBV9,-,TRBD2,CASSATSGGTDTQYF,TGTGCCAGCAGCGCGACTAGCGGCGGCACAGATACGCAGTATTTT
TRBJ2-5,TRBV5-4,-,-,CASSLAAGRSKETQYF,TGTGCCAGCAGCTTAGCCGCCGGCAGGTCCAAAGAGACCCAGTACTTC
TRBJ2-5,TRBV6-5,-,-,CASSYSRETQYF,TGTGCCAGCAGTTACTCTAGAGAGACCCAGTACTTC
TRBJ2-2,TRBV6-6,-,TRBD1,CASRGDRGAGELFF,TGTGCCAGCAGAGGGGACAGGGGGGCCGGGGAGCTGTTTTTT
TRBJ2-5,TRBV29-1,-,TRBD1,CSAAGTEKETQYF,TGCAGCGCAGCAGGGACAGAGAAAGAGACCCAGTACTTC
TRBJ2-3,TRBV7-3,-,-,CASSLRDSSSDTQYF,TGTGCCAGCAGCTTAAGGGACTCCAGTTCAGATACGCAGTATTTT
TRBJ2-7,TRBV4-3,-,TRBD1,CASSLGTVFYEQYF,TGCGCCAGCAGCCTCGGGACAGTCTTCTACGAGCAGTACTTC
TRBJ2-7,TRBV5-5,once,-,CASSDVGGRNEQYF,TGTGCCAGCAGCGATGTGGGGGGGCGGAACGAGCAGTACTTC
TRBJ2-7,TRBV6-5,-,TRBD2,CASSPSGGSEQYF,TGTGCCAGCAGCCCATCCGGGGGGAGCGAGCAGTACTTC
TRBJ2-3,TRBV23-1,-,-,CASSPGTRRVTDTQYF,TGCGCCAGCAGTCCCGGAACCAGGAGGGTTACAGATACGCAGTATTTT
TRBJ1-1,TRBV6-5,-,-,CASRLRTDTEAFF,TGTGCCAGCAGACTTAGGACAGACACTGAAGCTTTCTTT
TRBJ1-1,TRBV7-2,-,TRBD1,CASSGGQFNHELAFF,TGTGCCAGCAGTGGGGGACAGTTCAATCACGAGTTGGCTTTCTTT
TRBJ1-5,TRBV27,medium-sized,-,CASGQPQHF,TGTGCCAGCGGGCAGCCCCAGCATTTT
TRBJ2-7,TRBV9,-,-,CASSVAPEASYEQYF,TGTGCCAGCAGCGTAGCCCCGGAGGCTTCCTACGAGCAGTACTTC
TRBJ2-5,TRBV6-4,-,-,CASIESEAGQETQYF,TGTGCCAGCATCGAAAGCGAGGCGGGTCAAGAGACCCAGTACTTC
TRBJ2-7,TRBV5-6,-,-,CASSWGDNLLYEQYF,TGTGCCAGCAGTTGGGGGGACAATCTACTATACGAGCAGTACTTC
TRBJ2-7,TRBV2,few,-,CASSARTASIFGQYF,TGTGCCAGCAGCGCACGGACAGCCTCTATTTTTGGTCAGTACTTC
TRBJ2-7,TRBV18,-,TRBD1,CASSPEGTAHEQYF,TGTGCCAGCTCACCAGAGGGGACAGCCCACGAGCAGTACTTC
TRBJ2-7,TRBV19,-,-,CASSFPGSTYEQYF,TGTGCCAGTAGTTTTCCCGGGTCCACCTACGAGCAGTACTTC
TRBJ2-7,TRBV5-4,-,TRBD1,CASSGAGTDYEQYF,TGTGCCAGCAGCGGCGCCGGGACAGATTACGAGCAGTACTTC
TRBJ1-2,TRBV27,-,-,CASSFLAGGASGYTF,-
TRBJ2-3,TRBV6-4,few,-,CASSDSNPTDTQYF,TGTGCCAGCAGTGACTCGAATCCCACAGATACGCAGTATTTT
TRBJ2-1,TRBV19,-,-,CASSVSDYNEQFF,TGTGCCAGTAGTGTAAGCGACTACAATGAGCAGTTCTTC
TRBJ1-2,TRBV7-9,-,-,CASSSGDGREPQSYGYTF,TGTGCCAGCTCATCCGGCGACGGCAGGGAGCCCCAATCCTATGGCTACACCTTC
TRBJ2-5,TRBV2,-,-,CASGQWPSETQYF,TGTGCCAGCGGACAGTGGCCCTCTGAGACCCAGTACTTC
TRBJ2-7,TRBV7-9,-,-,CASSPSTGYYEQYF,TGTGCCAGCAGCCCGTCGACAGGCTACTACGAGCAGTACTTC
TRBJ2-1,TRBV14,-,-,CASSPSQGVYNEQFF,TGTGCCAGCAGCCCTTCCCAAGGGGTCTACAATGAGCAGTTCTTC
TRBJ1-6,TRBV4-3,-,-,CASSQGWGGVNSPLHF,TGCGCCAGCAGCCAAGGTTGGGGGGGTGTTAATTCACCCCTCCACTTT
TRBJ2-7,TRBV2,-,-,CASSEWAGVYEQYF,TGTGCCAGCAGTGAATGGGCAGGGGTCTACGAGCAGTACTTC
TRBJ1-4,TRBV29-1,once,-,CSVGGPARENGALFF,TGCAGCGTTGGGGGACCCGCGAGGGAGAACGGGGCACTGTTTTTT
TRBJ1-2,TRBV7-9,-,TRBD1,CASRLKLQGAEGYTF,TGTGCCAGCAGACTAAAGCTACAGGGGGCGGAAGGCTACACCTTC
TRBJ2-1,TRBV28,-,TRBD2,CASKGLAGQEQFF,TGTGCCAGCAAAGGGTTAGCGGGACAAGAGCAGTTCTTC